This T cell receptor beta chain was recorded in a study of graft-versus-host responses after intestinal transplantation. Study details: Multivisceral, liver-intestinal, or isolated intestinal transplants were received by the recipients. All of the recipients had induction that used anti-thymocyte globulin, then tacrolimus and steroids for two to four years. Findings and caveats of the study: GvH clones were found in recipient marrow; some appeared first in ileum or blood. High graft-versus-host to host-versus-graft T cell clonal ratios marked allografts of patients with graft-donor macrochimerism.

Clones were sequenced by immunoSEQ multiplex PCR, and TCRdb holds only the in-frame ones, with some missing. The data hold around 110,000 clones, with approximately 90% observed a single time. A word on this clone: Its antigen is still unknown.

V was trimmed by 6 bases and J by 3 bases, leaving 15 bases between them. Germline assignment: CDR1 MNHNS and CDR2 SASEGT. The CDR3 spans 15 residues. This specimen consisted of unstimulated CD4+ T cells sorted from spleen or lymph node cells, obtained before intestinal transplant. This sequence was found in a human donor who received an intestinal transplant. The V gene is TRBV6-1, the J gene TRBJ1-3, with TRBD1 as a possible D gene (6 bases). CDR3 amino acids: CASRAYRAVGNTIYF. The CDR3 DNA is TGTGCCAGCAGAGCCTACAGGGCTGTTGGAAACACCATATATTTT.